Below, 4 T cell receptor gamma chains from the same sample are listed, as sequenced in a study of γδ T cells in repeated Plasmodium falciparum infection. Bulk repertoires came from Vgamma9/Vdelta2+ or Vdelta2-negative gammadelta T cells flow-sorted from PBMC. TCRdb reanalysed the multiplex PCR reads with CATT. The data show roughly 13,000 gamma-chain clones, with roughly 1.5% seen just once and less than 35% held by the top ten. Sequenced sample: gamma-delta T cells from blood. These receptors all come from a pool of human donors (malaria-infected and uninfected, not separated).

This clone has a count of ten or more. For this DNA, TCRdb reports the protein of a much larger clone, which diverges at residue 7, most likely from a read error; the protein presented here is translated directly from the DNA. The V gene is TRGV9, the J gene TRGJ1 or TRGJ2. Here the J gene was assigned by germline matching of the DNA, as TCRdb has none. Looked up from germline, CDR1 is GITISATS and CDR2 is ISYDGTV (reference sequence). CDR3 length: 12 amino acids. J gave up 8 bases and V 3 bases, and 7 bases lay outside the gene matches. CDR3 sequence (DNA): TGTGCCTTGTGGGAGATACAGAATAAGAAACTCTTT. It codes for CALWEIQNKKLF.

This clone appeared many times. A far larger clone is a single base away, which makes a read error likely. The identical CDR3 is also encoded by other nucleotide sequences in the sample. The chain has TRGV9 and TRGJ1 or TRGJ2. As TCRdb names no J gene, one was assigned here on the basis of a DNA match to germline. V was clipped by 3 bases and J by 3 bases; unmatched bases: 14. Looked up from germline, CDR1 is GITISATS and CDR2 is ISYDGTV (reference sequence). The CDR3 has 16 amino acids. CDR3 sequence (DNA): TGTGCCTTGTGGGAGTGCAATTTGGCCTGTTATTATAAGAAACTCTTT. Its protein product is CALWECNLACYYKKLF.

This clone was counted at least ten times. TCRdb shows a much larger clone's protein in place of this DNA's translation, and the two differ at residue 9, likely through a read error; the protein shown is translated from the DNA. The chain recombines TRGV9 with TRGJP2. The J gene is not listed in TCRdb, so it was assigned here from a DNA match to germline. The J segment lost 7 bases and the V segment lost 2 bases, leaving 10 bases of the junction unmatched. Germline V gives CDR1 GITISATS, CDR2 ISYDGTV (reference sequence). The CDR3 runs 15 residues. The CDR3 coding sequence is TGTGCCTTGTGGGAGGAAAAACGTGATGATTGGATCAAGACGTTT. Amino acids: CALWEEKRDDWIKTF.

As concerns this clone: TCRdb's listed protein matches a much larger clone and diverges from this DNA's translation at residue 8, likely through a read error; the protein shown comes from the DNA. This chain links TRGV9 with TRGJP. Here the J gene came from matching the DNA to germline, since TCRdb omits it. The CDR3 runs 17 residues. Trimming removed 1 base from V and 7 bases from J; junction bases left unmatched: 7. The V gene's germline CDR1 is GITISATS and CDR2 ISYDGTV (reference sequence). CDR3 nucleotides: TGTGCCTTGTGGGAGGTCCCGCACGAGTTGGGCAAAAAAATCAAGGTATTT. This sequence encodes CALWEVPHELGKKIKVF.